This T cell receptor beta chain was observed in a study of T-cell memory formation after mild COVID-19. Findings of the study overall: Some responding clones appeared in pre-infection memory, suggesting cross-reactive memory joined. Shrinking CD4+ clones were chiefly CM and EM; CD8+ ones were chiefly EMRA.

About this clonotype: Its antigen is unidentified.

Trimming cost V 5 bases and J 6 bases, with 11 bases left between them. CDR1 is SEHNR, CDR2 FQNEAQ, per germline (reference sequence). The CDR3 consists of 14 residues. A single record per CDR3 protein comes from TCRdb applying MiXCR to the 5' RACE reads. The sample lists 250,000 or so distinct CDR3 sequences, 15% to 20% occurring once. The chain has TRBV7-9 and TRBJ1-6; D uncertain. The origin of this receptor is a young man who had mild COVID-19 (a few samples of this study predate the infection). Cell type and time point are not known. Source material: PBMCs or a T cell subset sorted from them (not recorded which). CDR3 DNA: TGTGCCAGCAGCCCACCGGGTCTTAATTCACCCCTCCACTTT. Encoded protein: CASSPPGLNSPLHF.